This TCR beta chain is from a study of T-cell memory formation after mild COVID-19. Only a few counts were recorded for this clonotype. Germline-derived CDR1 and CDR2 are MNHEY and SVGEGT. There are 15 residues in the CDR3. The V gene lost 2 bases and the J gene lost 2 bases, with 13 bases spanning the gap. Each CDR3 protein is one row after TCRdb ran MiXCR on the 5' RACE reads. The sample lists about 110,000 distinct CDR3 sequences, over 15% occurring once. This receptor was obtained from an adult woman who had mild COVID-19 (a few samples of this study predate the infection). Cell type and time point are not known. The chain carries TRBV6-2 or TRBV6-3 and TRBJ2-7; possibly TRBD1 for D (5 bases). The sample was PBMCs or a T cell subset sorted from them (not recorded which). CDR3 nucleotides: TGTGCCAGCAGTTACCCGGGTCAGGGAACCTACGAGCAGTACTTC. The encoded protein is CASSYPGQGTYEQYF.